This passage covers 10 T cell receptor beta chains from one sample sequenced in a study of blood T cell repertoires in COVID-19 (dated by TCRdb to the early 2020s). Libraries were built with the immunoSEQ multiplex PCR assay. In its TCRdb copy, this immuneACCESS table keeps in-frame sequences only and misses some clones. Where compared with another copy, unresolved V genes explain less than half of these, and the others have no known cause. A total of 280,000 or so clones appear in this sample, 87% of them only once. Of the sample, about 5.5% is held by the ten largest clones. Specimen: PBMCs or T cells enriched from blood (not recorded which). All receptors come from a woman between 40 and 55 years old who had recovered from COVID-19.

The chain links TRBV4-3 to TRBJ2-3, with 9 bases fitting TRBD2. V lost 0 bases, J lost 5 bases, and 6 bases stayed unmatched. This CDR3 contains 16 residues. Germline values: CDR1 LGHNA, CDR2 YSLEER. CDR3 bases: TGCGCCAGCAGCCAAGATGGGCGGGAGGGATTAGATACGCAGTATTTT. It yields the protein CASSQDGREGLDTQYF.

The chain is built from TRBV11-3 and TRBJ2-2; D may be TRBD2 (5 bases). The germline V and J ends were trimmed by 3 bases and 4 bases, with 12 bases remaining between them. In germline, CDR1 is SGHNT, CDR2 YENEEA. The CDR3 is made up of 15 amino acids. CDR3 sequence (DNA): TGTGCCAGCAGCTTCAGCGGAAAGGCCACCGGGGAGCTGTTTTTT. Amino acids: CASSFSGKATGELFF.

The V and J genes are TRBV7-9 and TRBJ2-7; D may be TRBD1 (6 bases). V gave up 6 bases and J gave up 7 bases, with 19 bases separating them. Germline V gene sequence: CDR1 SEHNR, CDR2 FQNEAQ (reference sequence). The CDR3 has 14 residues. The CDR3 here is CASSHETGRLEQYF. In nucleotides, the CDR3 is TGTGCCAGCAGTCACGAGACAGGCCGTCTGGAGCAGTACTTC.

The chain combines TRBV23-1 with TRBJ2-3, with 14 positions matching TRBD2. Being an ORF, TRBV23-1 has a function that is uncertain. The CDR3 spans 16 residues. Trimming took 0 bases from V and 14 from J; bases not matched to a gene: 10. CDR3 region: CASSQSGLTSGRGAYF. CDR3 bases: TGCGCCAGCAGTCAATCGGGGTTGACTAGCGGGAGGGGGGCGTATTTT.

CDR3 amino acids: CASSLFAGDWQETQYF. The CDR3 nucleotides are TGTGCCAGCAGCTTGTTTGCGGGAGACTGGCAAGAGACCCAGTACTTC. This rearrangement joins TRBV5-6 to TRBJ2-5; TRBD2 matches 7 bases. The CDR3 runs 16 residues. Germline lookup yields CDR1 SGHDT and CDR2 YYEEEE. Trimming took 1 base from V and 2 from J; bases not matched to a gene: 8.

This clone has just one count. J is TRBJ1-5 and V is TRBV28; D is ambiguous. V gave up 6 bases and J gave up 3 bases, with 15 bases separating them. CDR3 size: 15 residues. The germline CDR1 and CDR2 sequences are MDHEN and SYDVKM. The CDR3 spells CASSRDLGFNQPQHF. CDR3 DNA sequence: TGTGCCAGCAGCCGGGATCTGGGTTTCAATCAGCCCCAGCATTTT. The full variable domain, in which reference TRBV28 and TRBJ1-5 provide the parts outside the CDR3, is DVKVTQSSRYLVKRTGEKVFLECVQDMDHENMFWYRQDPGLGLRLIYFSYDVKMKEKGDIPEGYSVSREKKERFSLILESASTNQTSMYLCASSRDLGFNQPQHFGDGTRLSIL.

This sequence joins TRBV3-1 (or the pseudogene TRBV3-2) and TRBJ2-6; TRBD1 might be the D (6 bases). CDR3 length: 14 residues. The ends were cut back, 6 bases at V and 0 bases at J, with 6 bases in the middle. Germline V gene lookup returns CDR1 LGHDT and CDR2 YNNKEL (reference sequence). Here the CDR3 DNA reads TGTGCCAGCAGGGACAGCTCTGGGGCCAACGTCCTGACTTTC. Translating it yields CASRDSSGANVLTF.

This clone was observed once. This chain uses TRBV24-1 with TRBJ1-2; possible D gene TRBD1, 5 bases. CDR1 is KGHDR and CDR2 is SFDVKD in the germline V gene. Trimming took 2 bases from V and 4 from J, leaving 13 bases between them. The CDR3 is 15 residues long. The DNA of the CDR3 is TGTGCCACCAGTGATTCGGGGGGTGACCGCTATGGCTACACCTTC. As protein: CATSDSGGDRYGYTF.

The chain uses TRBV5-4 and TRBJ2-3; 7 bases agree with TRBD2. Germline CDR1 and CDR2: SGHNT and YYREEE (reference sequence). The CDR3 runs 16 residues. The V segment lost 0 bases and the J segment 3 bases; nucleotides outside the gene matches: 7. The CDR3 region has the DNA TGTGCCAGCAGCTTGGGGCCGGGAGGAGTAACAGATACGCAGTATTTT. It translates to CASSLGPGGVTDTQYF.

V is TRBV28 and J is TRBJ2-7; 8 bases map to TRBD1. V dropped 6 bases and J dropped 0; count of bases not matched to a gene: 16. This CDR3 is built from 18 residues. From germline, CDR1 is MDHEN and CDR2 SYDVKM. CDR3: CASSTSRSGGSGSYEQYF. The DNA for the CDR3 is TGTGCCAGCAGCACGTCGAGGTCAGGGGGCAGTGGCTCCTACGAGCAGTACTTC. The whole variable domain, filled in from reference TRBV28 and TRBJ2-7, reads DVKVTQSSRYLVKRTGEKVFLECVQDMDHENMFWYRQDPGLGLRLIYFSYDVKMKEKGDIPEGYSVSREKKERFSLILESASTNQTSMYLCASSTSRSGGSGSYEQYFGPGTRLTVT.